The 28 T cell receptor beta chains reported below all come from one sample, sequenced in a study of metastatic and nonmetastatic thyroid tumors. Through MiXCR, TCRdb re-clonotyped the PCR reads. The data show 12,000 or so clones, under 30% seen once. Each patient went into thyroid surgery without having received any treatment. Sequencing was done on a sample of tumor tissue. These receptors were obtained from a female donor with papillary thyroid cancer or a benign thyroid nodule (not recorded which). Some clones in this sample may be carry-over from other donors' samples.

Many counts were recorded for this clone. This chain uses TRBV29-1 with TRBJ2-5, with D hard to call. The germline CDR1 and CDR2 sequences are SQVTM and ANQGSEA. V shed 3 bases and J shed 4 bases, with 12 bases lying between them. This CDR3 spans 13 amino acids. This chain's CDR3 is CSVELVLGETQYF. For the CDR3, the DNA is TGCAGCGTTGAGCTAGTCTTGGGAGAGACCCAGTACTTC.

The V call is TRBV11-1, the J call TRBJ2-7, with 7 positions matching TRBD2. CDR1 and CDR2 from the germline V gene are SGHAT and FQDESV (reference sequence). Trimming at V came to 5 bases and at J to 4 bases, leaving 11 bases not matched to a gene. The CDR3 sequence is 15 residues long. The CDR3 protein is CASSAARWEGYEQYF. The CDR3 nucleotides are TGTGCCAGCAGCGCAGCCCGGTGGGAGGGGTACGAGCAGTACTTC.

This sequence joins TRBV6-5 and TRBJ1-2; 7 bases are shared with TRBD1. Trimming cost V 5 bases and J 6 bases; bases outside gene matches: 9. In germline, CDR1 is MNHEY, CDR2 SVGAGI. The CDR3 covers 14 residues. CDR3 loop: CASSHRDRPNGYTF. The CDR3 region has the DNA TGTGCCAGCAGTCACCGGGACAGACCTAATGGCTACACCTTC.

This clone was picked up a small number of times. The chain is built from TRBV6-2 or TRBV6-3 and TRBJ2-7; 12 bases line up with TRBD2. V shed 0 bases, J shed 5 bases, and the junction held 14 bases outside the gene matches. Germline V gives CDR1 MNHEY, CDR2 SVGEGT. The CDR3 totals 19 residues. CDR3 coding DNA: TGTGCCAGCAGTTACTCGAACCCCCTAGCGGGAGGGCTCTGGGACGAGCAGTACTTC. Encoded protein: CASSYSNPLAGGLWDEQYF.

V and J are TRBV11-2 and TRBJ2-7, with D unclear. Germline V gene data show CDR1 as SGHAT and CDR2 as FQNNGV. The V gene lost 5 bases and the J gene lost 6 bases, with 17 bases spanning the gap. The CDR3 totals 14 residues. CDR3 bases: TGTGCCAGCAGCAAGAGAACCGTTCGGATCGAGCAGTACTTC. Its protein is CASSKRTVRIEQYF.

The chain is built from TRBV6-1 and TRBJ2-5; 7 bases map to TRBD2. CDR3 length equals 13 residues. The ends lost 4 bases at V and 3 bases at J; junction bases unmatched: 2. Germline CDR1 MNHNS, CDR2 SASEGT. The CDR3 DNA follows: TGTGCCAGCAGTGCGGCGGGAGAAGAGACCCAGTACTTC. This encodes CASSAAGEETQYF.

This clone was counted only a few times. The rearrangement links TRBV6-1 to TRBJ1-3; D unresolved. The germline V and J ends were trimmed by 6 bases and 0 bases, with 6 bases remaining between them. Germline CDR1 MNHNS, CDR2 SASEGT. This CDR3 contains 13 residues. CDR3 sequence reads: CASSPSSGNTIYF. In nucleotides, the CDR3 is TGTGCCAGCAGCCCCTCCTCTGGAAACACCATATATTTT.

This clone was seen a handful of times. The V gene is TRBV28, the J gene TRBJ2-1, with a weak D call TRBD2 (5 bases). Germline V gene lookup returns CDR1 MDHEN and CDR2 SYDVKM. V was shortened by 1 base and J by 0 bases, with 13 bases between the two germline ends. This CDR3 is 17 amino acids long. The CDR3, as DNA: TGTGCCAGCAGTTTATCGGAAGGAGCGGTCTCCTACAATGAGCAGTTCTTC. This codes for CASSLSEGAVSYNEQFF.

This chain joins TRBV12-3 or TRBV12-4 and TRBJ2-1, with D possibly being TRBD2 (6 bases). This CDR3 is built from 16 residues. V was cut by 7 bases and J by 6 bases, with 22 bases left in between. The CDR3 DNA sequence: TGTGCCAGCACCTCCCTCGGGAGCACAATCGGCAATGAGCAGTTCTTC. Amino acid sequence: CASTSLGSTIGNEQFF.

A remark on this clone: Germline is not matched at one junction end, which may reflect a read error. The CDR3 loop reads CAGSFAGDGNEQFF. CDR3 coding DNA: TGTGCTGGCAGCTTTGCGGGAGACGGTAATGAGCAGTTCTTT. The rearrangement joins TRBV7-7 to TRBJ2-1; 7 nucleotides agree with TRBD2. CDR3 size: 14 residues. CDR1 is SSHAT and CDR2 is FNYEAQ in the germline V gene (reference sequence).

About this clone itself: Mismatch with germline at one junction end may stem from a read error. This sequence joins TRBV24-1 and TRBJ2-2, with D perhaps TRBD2 (6 bases). CDR3 size: 14 residues. Germline V gene data show CDR1 as KGHDR and CDR2 as SFDVKD. CDR3 region: CVTSGGYGSGELFF. As DNA, the CDR3 is TGTGTCACCAGTGGAGGGTACGGCTCCGGGGAGCTGTTTTTT.

V gene TRBV5-1 combines with J gene TRBJ2-2; TRBD1 might be the D (5 bases). The germline V and J ends were trimmed by 4 bases and 2 bases, with 9 bases remaining between them. The CDR3 length is 14 residues. Per germline, CDR1 SGHRS and CDR2 YFSETQ. The chain's CDR3 is CASSGHDNTGELFF. DNA of the CDR3: TGCGCCAGCAGCGGACACGATAACACCGGGGAGCTGTTTTTT.

This clone was recorded at least ten times. A read error may explain this, as a much larger clone is one base away. This sample includes further DNA sequences coding for the same CDR3. The chain couples TRBV20-1 to TRBJ2-2, with a weak D call TRBD2 (7 bases). Trimming pared 3 bases from V and 5 bases from J, leaving 22 bases between. The germline V gene encodes CDR1 DFQATT and CDR2 SNEGSKA (reference sequence). The CDR3 extends over 17 amino acids. CDR3 DNA sequence: TGCAGTGCTAGGGCCCCTAGGGGGGGGGTGAAGACCGGGGAGCTGTTTTTT. It specifies CSARAPRGGVKTGELFF.

This clone has only a few counts. The chain is built from TRBV24-1 and TRBJ2-1; 7 bases fit TRBD1. CDR1 and CDR2 (germline): KGHDR, SFDVKD. V lost 10 bases and J lost 0; bases outside the gene matches: 8. This CDR3 has 15 amino acids. CDR3 sequence (DNA): TGTGCCACTGCAAACAGGGGTAGCTCCTACAATGAGCAGTTCTTC. Translated: CATANRGSSYNEQFF.

The chain recombines TRBV27 with TRBJ2-1; 7 nucleotides align to TRBD1. This CDR3 is 18 amino acids long. The J segment lost 4 bases and the V segment lost 6 bases, leaving 18 bases of the junction unmatched. Germline V gene data show CDR1 as MNHEY and CDR2 as SMNVEV (reference sequence). The CDR3 protein is CASSLGTVFSASYNEQFF. The DNA of the CDR3 is TGTGCCAGCAGCTTGGGGACAGTTTTTAGCGCTAGTTACAATGAGCAGTTCTTC.

This clone occurred a few times. The chain has TRBV6-1 and TRBJ2-1, with D uncertain. Germline V CDR1 and CDR2: MNHNS, SASEGT. The CDR3 spans 14 residues. With 7 bases removed from V and 8 bases from J, the gap between germline ends came to 18 bases. CDR3 protein: CASTAASTADEQFF. CDR3 DNA sequence: TGTGCCAGCACAGCAGCCTCGACCGCGGATGAGCAGTTCTTC.

This clone occurred a few times. V and J are TRBV2 and TRBJ2-5; no definite D call. The CDR3 contains 13 residues. The germline CDR1 and CDR2 sequences are SNHLY and FYNNEI. V shed 5 bases and J shed 0 bases, with 7 bases lying between them. The CDR3, as DNA: TGTGCCAGCAGTATCCGACACCAAGAGACCCAGTACTTC. This translates into CASSIRHQETQYF.

In this sample, this clone turned up a few times. The genes are TRBV28 and TRBJ2-7; the match to TRBD1 covers 7 bases. The J segment lost 4 bases and the V segment lost 2 bases, leaving 2 bases of the junction unmatched. The CDR3 is 13 amino acids. Germline V CDR1 and CDR2: MDHEN, SYDVKM. CDR3 bases: TGTGCCAGCAGTTTAGGGACAGTATACGAGCAGTACTTC. Its protein is CASSLGTVYEQYF. Full variable domain (missing parts from reference TRBV28 and TRBJ2-7): DVKVTQSSRYLVKRTGEKVFLECVQDMDHENMFWYRQDPGLGLRLIYFSYDVKMKEKGDIPEGYSVSREKKERFSLILESASTNQTSMYLCASSLGTVYEQYFGPGTRLTVT.

This clone showed up just a few times. The chain is built from TRBV20-1 and TRBJ2-1; D unresolved. This CDR3 is 11 amino acids long. Trimming stripped 3 bases from V and 6 bases from J, with 6 bases between. Per germline, CDR1 DFQATT and CDR2 SNEGSKA (reference sequence). For the CDR3, the DNA is TGCAGTGCTAGTACCGTCAATGAGCAGTTCTTC. Protein: CSASTVNEQFF.

This clone was seen at least ten times. The chain links TRBV29-1 to TRBJ2-7; TRBD1 or TRBD2 may be the D gene (5 bases each). CDR3 size: 12 residues. Germline CDR1 and CDR2: SQVTM and ANQGSEA. The V and J ends lost 6 bases and 0 bases respectively, with 9 bases between them. The CDR3 DNA follows: TGCAGCGTAGAGGGGACCTCCTACGAGCAGTACTTC. It codes for CSVEGTSYEQYF.

Concerning this clone itself: Other DNA sequences in this specimen translate into the identical CDR3. V gene TRBV30 combines with J gene TRBJ2-7; 10 nucleotides match TRBD2. Trimming at V came to 2 bases and at J to 4 bases, leaving 5 bases not matched to a gene. In germline, CDR1 is GTSNPN, CDR2 SVGIG (reference sequence). This CDR3 is built from 14 residues. This CDR3 reads CAWSRLAGAYEQYF. For the CDR3, the DNA is TGTGCCTGGAGTAGGCTAGCGGGAGCGTACGAGCAGTACTTC.

This clone turned up a few times. The V and J genes are TRBV6-5 and TRBJ2-3; no clear D. Germline CDR1 reads MNHEY; CDR2 reads SVGAGI. The CDR3 is made up of 14 amino acids. Trimming removed 0 bases at V and 4 bases at J, with 8 bases between. CDR3 residues: CASSYSGSPDTQYF. CDR3 DNA sequence: TGTGCCAGCAGTTACTCCGGAAGCCCAGATACGCAGTATTTT.

The sample holds a few counts of this clone. The gene calls are TRBV6-1 and TRBJ2-7; a possible D gene is TRBD1 (5 bases). Looked up from germline, CDR1 is MNHNS and CDR2 is SASEGT. V shed 4 bases and J shed 4 bases, with 14 bases lying between them. This CDR3 contains 14 residues. CDR3 sequence reads: CASSAGQAPYEQYF. CDR3 DNA sequence: TGTGCCAGCAGTGCCGGACAAGCCCCGTACGAGCAGTACTTC.

This clone is judged medium-sized. The chain joins TRBV27 to TRBJ2-7; D possibly corresponds to TRBD1 (6 bases). Per the germline V gene, CDR1 is MNHEY and CDR2 is SMNVEV (reference sequence). CDR3 length: 13 residues. Trimming removed 5 bases from V and 7 bases from J, with 15 bases in between. In nucleotides, the CDR3 is TGTGCCAGCAGTCTTAAGGGGGTTAGAGAGCAGTACTTC. It translates to CASSLKGVREQYF.

By frequency in the sample, this clone is medium-sized. The chain has TRBV2 and TRBJ2-7, with 11 bases that match TRBD2. Trimming took 5 bases from V and 0 from J; bases not matched to a gene: 9. Germline CDR1 SNHLY, CDR2 FYNNEI. The CDR3 consists of 17 residues. CDR3 sequence: CASSTGLAGGTSYEQYF. The CDR3 DNA follows: TGTGCCAGCAGTACTGGACTAGCGGGCGGGACCTCCTACGAGCAGTACTTC.

The V gene is TRBV6-1, the J gene TRBJ2-2; TRBD2 aligns across 7 bases. Trimming took 7 bases from V and 1 from J; bases not matched to a gene: 9. The CDR3 is 16 residues long. Germline V lookup: CDR1 MNHNS, CDR2 SASEGT. The CDR3 DNA sequence: TGTGCCAGCACCGAGAGGTTAGCGGGGAACACCGGGGAGCTGTTTTTT. This sequence encodes CASTERLAGNTGELFF.

This clone came up many times. The chain recombines TRBV12-3 or TRBV12-4 with TRBJ1-1, with D unclear. This CDR3 is 15 amino acids long. Trimming pared 6 bases from V and 2 bases from J, leaving 16 bases between. CDR3 protein: CASSLLSIINTEAFF. CDR3 nucleotides: TGTGCCAGCAGCCTTCTGTCTATAATTAACACTGAAGCTTTCTTT.

This clone has just a few counts. The rearrangement uses TRBV6-1 and TRBJ1-2, with TRBD1 matching 9 bases. The CDR3 covers 13 residues. V lost 9 bases, J lost 2 bases, and 4 bases stayed unmatched. Germline V gives CDR1 MNHNS, CDR2 SASEGT. The chain's CDR3 is CASGQGPNYGYTF. The CDR3 coding sequence is TGTGCCAGTGGACAGGGGCCCAACTATGGCTACACCTTC.